A selection of T cell receptor beta chains follows, all from one sample in a study of response to subunit inactivated influenza vaccine. TCRdb reprocessed the RT-PCR reads with MiXCR, giving one entry per CDR3 protein. The sample yields roughly 630,000 distinct CDR3 sequences, around 15% seen once. The specimen comprised PBMCs from blood, sampled around 15 days before vaccination. These receptors all stem from a man aged 45-65 years who received an inactivated influenza vaccine. Both conserved end residues are part of each CDR3. D genes are given only for firm matches. For some rows the clone size is stated as once, few or many, or as a class when expanded; others skip it.

cdr3_aa,cdr3_nt,v_call,clone_size,j_call,d_call
CASSPRTSGRGSYNEQFF,TGTGCCAGCAGCCCCCGGACTAGCGGGAGGGGCTCCTACAATGAGCAGTTCTTC,TRBV7-3,few,TRBJ2-1,TRBD2
CASSYYQETQYF,TGTGCCAGCAGTTACTACCAAGAGACCCAGTACTTC,TRBV28,NA,TRBJ2-5,NA
CASSLGWLNYNEQFF,TGTGCCAGCAGCTTGGGTTGGCTGAACTACAATGAGCAGTTCTTC,TRBV5-6,few,TRBJ2-1,NA
CASSDAGTSGTGELFF,TGTGCCAGCAGTGACGCCGGGACTAGCGGCACCGGGGAGCTGTTTTTT,TRBV6-1,NA,TRBJ2-2,TRBD2
CASSGPGERNTQYF,TGTGCCAGCAGTGGACCCGGGGAGCGAAATACGCAGTATTTT,TRBV6-1,NA,TRBJ2-3,NA
CSARVSLAGGPTDTQYF,TGCAGTGCTAGAGTTTCTCTAGCGGGGGGACCGACAGATACGCAGTATTTT,TRBV20-1,NA,TRBJ2-3,TRBD2
CASSQAKIDWNTEAFF,TGCGCCAGCAGCCAAGCGAAGATAGACTGGAACACTGAAGCTTTCTTT,TRBV4-1,few,TRBJ1-1,NA
CASSSGGHYNEQFF,TGTGCTAGCAGTAGCGGGGGGCACTACAATGAGCAGTTCTTC,TRBV7-7,many,TRBJ2-1,TRBD2
CASTIDRGTGELFF,TGTGCCAGCACCATAGACAGAGGCACCGGGGAGCTGTTTTTT,TRBV7-2,NA,TRBJ2-2,NA
CASSLSRGLGYEQYF,TGTGCCAGCAGCTTGAGCAGGGGGCTAGGGTACGAGCAGTACTTC,TRBV5-6,once,TRBJ2-7,TRBD1
CASSRVGAAAYNEQFF,TGTGCCAGCAGCCGGGTGGGAGCAGCGGCCTACAATGAGCAGTTCTTC,TRBV7-8,NA,TRBJ2-1,NA
CSARDRNQETQYF,TGCAGTGCTAGAGATCGGAATCAAGAGACCCAGTACTTC,TRBV20-1,many,TRBJ2-5,NA
CARTRQGAHPGNTIYF,TGTGCCAGGACCAGGCAGGGGGCTCATCCTGGAAACACCATATATTTT,TRBV21-1,many,TRBJ1-3,NA
CASSTRLAGGPFHQVSYNEQFF,TGTGCCAGCAGCACCCGACTAGCGGGGGGGCCGTTCCATCAGGTGTCCTACAATGAGCAGTTCTTC,TRBV7-2,few,TRBJ2-1,TRBD2
CASSHTPSGGLYNEQFF,TGCGCCAGCAGCCACACCCCTAGCGGGGGGCTGTACAATGAGCAGTTCTTC,TRBV4-1,NA,TRBJ2-1,TRBD2
CASSQGGGTYEQYF,TGTGCCAGCAGCCAGGGCGGGGGGACCTACGAGCAGTACTTC,TRBV14,NA,TRBJ2-7,TRBD2
CASSLAGPPKNIQYF,TGTGCCAGCAGTTTAGCCGGCCCTCCCAAAAACATTCAGTACTTC,TRBV12-3/TRBV12-4,NA,TRBJ2-4,NA
CASSFPTGQGPYEQYF,TGTGCCAGCAGCTTTCCCACCGGGCAGGGGCCCTACGAGCAGTACTTC,TRBV5-6,NA,TRBJ2-7,NA
CASRGTGSYGYTF,TGTGCCAGCAGGGGTACAGGGTCCTATGGCTACACCTTC,TRBV27,NA,TRBJ1-2,NA
CSATGTVGSQYF,TGCAGTGCTACAGGGACCGTCGGGAGCCAGTACTTC,TRBV20-1,few,TRBJ2-5,NA
CASSLDTGNYEQYF,TGTGCCAGCAGCTTGGATACAGGGAACTACGAGCAGTACTTC,TRBV5-6,few,TRBJ2-7,NA
CSVGGATDTQYF,TGCAGCGTTGGTGGGGCCACAGATACGCAGTATTTT,TRBV29-1,NA,TRBJ2-3,NA
CASSQAPGTGEQFF,TGTGCCAGCAGCCAAGCTCCGGGGACAGGTGAGCAGTTCTTC,TRBV4-2,few,TRBJ2-1,TRBD1
CASRTMRNTEAFF,TGTGCCAGCAGGACCATGAGGAACACTGAAGCTTTCTTT,TRBV6-1,few,TRBJ1-1,NA
CASSEGRGDNSPLHF,TGTGCCAGCAGTGAAGGCCGAGGGGATAATTCACCCCTCCACTTT,TRBV25-1,NA,TRBJ1-6,NA
CAISESGKATNTEAFF,TGTGCCATCAGTGAGTCCGGTAAGGCTACGAACACTGAAGCTTTCTTT,TRBV10-3,NA,TRBJ1-1,NA